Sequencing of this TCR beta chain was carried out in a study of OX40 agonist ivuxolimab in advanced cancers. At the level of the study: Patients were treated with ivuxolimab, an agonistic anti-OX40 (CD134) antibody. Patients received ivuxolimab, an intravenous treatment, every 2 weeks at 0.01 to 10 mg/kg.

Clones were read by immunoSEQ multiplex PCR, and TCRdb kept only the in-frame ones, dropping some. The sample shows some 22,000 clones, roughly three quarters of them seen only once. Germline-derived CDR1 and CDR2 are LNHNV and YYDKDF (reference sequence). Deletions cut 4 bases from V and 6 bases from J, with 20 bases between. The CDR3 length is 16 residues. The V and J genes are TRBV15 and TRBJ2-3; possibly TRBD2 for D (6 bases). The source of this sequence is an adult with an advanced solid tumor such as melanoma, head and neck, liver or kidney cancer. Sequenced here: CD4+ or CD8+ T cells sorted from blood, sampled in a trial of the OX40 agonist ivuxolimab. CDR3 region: CATSKREARGRDTQYF. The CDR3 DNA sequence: TGTGCCACCAGCAAGAGGGAGGCTAGGGGAAGGGATACGCAGTATTTT.